Sequencing of this TCR beta chain was carried out in a study of blood T cell repertoires in COVID-19. Study details: The United States, Italy and Spain were the sources of the acute and convalescent COVID-19 samples. Sample material is recorded as cDNA or gDNA derived from T cells, B-cell-depleted T cells, or PBMCs.

This clone was observed a handful of times. Original processing notes: The authors estimated nucleated cell counts from reference gene primer amplification. Sequenced by immunoSEQ multiplex PCR; TCRdb stores in-frame clones only, minus some. The DNA gave D and trimming, while V, J and clone size come from that table. Among some 250,000 clones listed, approximately 82% were seen once. Sequences were obtained from peripheral blood. This sequence was found in a man between 25 and 39 years old who had recovered from COVID-19.

The CDR3 DNA is TGTGCCAGCAGCTTAATAGCGGGGGGGCGAAATGAGCAGTTCTTC. Its protein is CASSLIAGGRNEQFF. The rearrangement links TRBV6-6 to TRBJ2-1, with 11 nucleotides matching TRBD2. From germline, CDR1 is MNHNY and CDR2 SVGAGI (reference sequence). The J segment lost 7 bases and the V segment lost 6 bases, leaving 8 bases of the junction unmatched. The CDR3 contains 15 residues.